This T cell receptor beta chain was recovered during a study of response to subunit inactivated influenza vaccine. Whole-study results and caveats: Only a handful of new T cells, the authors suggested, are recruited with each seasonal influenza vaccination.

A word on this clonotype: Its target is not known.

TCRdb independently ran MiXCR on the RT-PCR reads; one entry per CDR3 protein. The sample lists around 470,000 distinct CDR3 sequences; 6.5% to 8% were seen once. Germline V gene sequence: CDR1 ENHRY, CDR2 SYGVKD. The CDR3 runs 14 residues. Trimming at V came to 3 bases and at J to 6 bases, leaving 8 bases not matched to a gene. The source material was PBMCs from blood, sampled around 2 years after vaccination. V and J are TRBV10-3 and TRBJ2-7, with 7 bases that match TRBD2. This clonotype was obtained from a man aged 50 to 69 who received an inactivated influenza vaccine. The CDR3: CAISEPSGTVEQYF. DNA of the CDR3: TGTGCCATCAGTGAACCTAGCGGCACTGTCGAGCAGTACTTC.